This section outlines one TCR beta chain sequence together with its context. Its antigen remains unknown. Sequencing used immunoSEQ multiplex PCR; TCRdb keeps in-frame clones, though not all of them. The table has roughly 45,000 clones, about 90% seen once. The source of the sample is a study of Tregs in tolerant kidney transplant recipients. Study outcomes and limitations: Few patients were studied, so findings need validation in larger groups.

Thawed PBMCs were rested overnight at 37°C with approximately 200 IU/ml IL-2 before regulatory T cell sorting. V was pared by 2 bases and J by 3 bases, with 5 bases between. CDR3 length equals 12 residues. Looked up from germline, CDR1 is SGHAT and CDR2 is FQNNGV. The TCR originated in a human donor in good health. This chain links TRBV11-2 with TRBJ2-7; D remains ambiguous. The material sequenced was Tregs from blood. Here the CDR3 DNA reads TGTGCCAGCAGCTTATCTGTCTACGAGCAGTACTTC. It yields the protein CASSLSVYEQYF.